The 10 T cell receptor beta chains below come from one sample, sequenced in a study of blood T cell repertoires in COVID-19 (dated by TCRdb to 2018 to 2021). To prepare the library, the immunoSEQ multiplex PCR assay was applied. Here the immuneACCESS table is served through TCRdb, limited to in-frame sequences with V and J called. Missing clones are a known gap in these copies; in checked studies unresolved V genes cover under half, and the rest lacks a known reason. Within this sample are under 250,000 clones, with roughly four fifths of them counted one time only. 12% of the sample rests with the top ten. The sample consisted of peripheral blood. The receptors shown here come from a woman in her forties with acute or convalescent COVID-19.

This clone was counted a single time. The chain is built from TRBV5-1 and TRBJ2-1, with D possibly being TRBD1 (7 bases). This CDR3 spans 13 amino acids. Trimming stripped 6 bases from V and 10 bases from J, with 17 bases between. Looked up from germline, CDR1 is SGHRS and CDR2 is YFSETQ. DNA of the CDR3: TGCGCCAGCAAGGGCAGCCAGGGGGGCGAGCAGTTCTTC. Translation gives CASKGSQGGEQFF.

CDR3 in amino acids: CAISDQTEYEQYF. DNA of the CDR3: TGTGCCATCAGTGACCAGACAGAATACGAGCAGTACTTC. This rearrangement joins TRBV10-3 to TRBJ2-7, with D perhaps TRBD1 (5 bases). The length of the CDR3 is 13 residues. Trimming removed 3 bases at V and 4 bases at J, with 10 bases between. CDR1 ENHRY and CDR2 SYGVKD come from the germline V gene.

The V and J genes are TRBV4-1 and TRBJ2-7; 9 nucleotides align to TRBD1. Germline assignment: CDR1 MGHRA and CDR2 YSYEKL. V shed 0 bases, J shed 3 bases, and the junction held 3 bases outside the gene matches. The length of the CDR3 is 15 residues. The CDR3 loop reads CASSQERQGDYEQYF. The CDR3 nucleotides are TGCGCCAGCAGCCAAGAGAGACAGGGGGACTACGAGCAGTACTTC.

V usage is TRBV6-4 and J usage is TRBJ2-1, with 12 bases identical to TRBD2. With 0 bases clipped from V and 10 bases from J, the junction kept 7 bases outside the gene matches. The CDR3 spans 16 residues. Germline assignment: CDR1 MRHNA and CDR2 SNTAGT. CDR3 amino acids: CASSDSGTSGRIEQFF. CDR3 bases: TGTGCCAGCAGTGACTCTGGGACTAGCGGGCGGATAGAGCAGTTCTTC.

The V gene is TRBV6-5, the J gene TRBJ2-2; weak D call: TRBD2 (6 bases). CDR1 and CDR2 (germline): MNHEY, SVGAGI. CDR3 length: 15 residues. Between the trimmed V and J ends, which lost 5 bases and 3 bases, there was a span of 13 bases. In DNA form, the CDR3 reads TGTGCCAGCAGTAACCGGGACTTTTACACCGGGGAGCTGTTTTTT. This translates into CASSNRDFYTGELFF.

The rearrangement joins TRBV18 to TRBJ2-1; TRBD2 agrees at 8 bases. This CDR3 contains 15 residues. The V gene end was trimmed by 3 bases and the J gene end by 2 bases; junction bases not matched to a gene: 3. In germline, CDR1 is KGHSH, CDR2 LQKENI. For the CDR3, the DNA is TGTGCCAGCTCACCGGAGCGGGAGCCCTACAATGAGCAGTTCTTC. Amino acid sequence: CASSPEREPYNEQFF.

This rearrangement joins TRBV7-8 to TRBJ1-1, with D possibly TRBD1 on 5 matching bases. The CDR3 loop spans 15 amino acids. The V gene's germline CDR1 is SGHVS and CDR2 FQNEAQ. V lost 3 bases to trimming and J lost 4 bases, with 15 bases between them. Here the CDR3 DNA reads TGTGCCAGCAGCTTGGGGCCCCGCCTGAGCACTGAAGCTTTCTTT. This encodes CASSLGPRLSTEAFF.

The chain joins TRBV2 to TRBJ1-2, with D perhaps TRBD1 (6 bases). The CDR3 totals 14 residues. With 7 bases removed from V and 2 bases from J, the gap between germline ends came to 14 bases. CDR1 is SNHLY, CDR2 FYNNEI, per germline. The CDR3 DNA reads as TGTGCCAGCACCCTGGGGGCAGGGAACTATGGCTACACCTTC. Translation: CASTLGAGNYGYTF.

The genes are TRBV6-2 or TRBV6-3 and TRBJ1-2; D might be TRBD1 (6 bases). Trimming stripped 5 bases from V and 5 bases from J, with 12 bases between. CDR1 is MNHEY and CDR2 is SVGEGT in the germline V gene. The CDR3 runs 13 residues. The CDR3 is CASSTTGYYGYTF. In nucleotides, the CDR3 is TGTGCCAGCAGTACCACAGGGTATTATGGCTACACCTTC.

The rearrangement links TRBV3-1 (or the pseudogene TRBV3-2) to TRBJ1-1; weak D call: TRBD1 (6 bases). V dropped 4 bases and J dropped 7 bases, with 13 bases sitting between them. The CDR3 is made up of 13 amino acids. CDR1 is LGHDT, CDR2 YNNKEL, per germline (reference sequence). The DNA of the CDR3 is TGTGCCAGCAGCCCATTTGTAGGGGGTGAAGCTTTCTTT. Its protein product is CASSPFVGGEAFF.